This T cell receptor beta chain comes out of a study of shared clonotypes between healthy human individuals. Using immunoSEQ multiplex PCR, the repertoire was profiled, and TCRdb retains in-frame clones only, with some absent. The data show about 2.2 million clones, roughly 93% seen once. The CDR3 has 14 amino acids. Terminally differentiated effector memory CD45RA+ cells were excluded by CCR7 positive selection of CD45RO-negative cells. The V gene is TRBV21-1, the J gene TRBJ1-2. TRBV21-1 is classified as a pseudogene. This clonotype originated in a man aged 18 to 29 in good health. Some clones in this sample may be carry-over from other donors' samples. The specimen was naive CD8+ T cells from PBMCs. In nucleotides, the CDR3 is TGTGCCAGCAGCAAAGGTCCCCGGTGGGGTGGCTACACCTTC. Its protein product is CASSKGPRWGGYTF.